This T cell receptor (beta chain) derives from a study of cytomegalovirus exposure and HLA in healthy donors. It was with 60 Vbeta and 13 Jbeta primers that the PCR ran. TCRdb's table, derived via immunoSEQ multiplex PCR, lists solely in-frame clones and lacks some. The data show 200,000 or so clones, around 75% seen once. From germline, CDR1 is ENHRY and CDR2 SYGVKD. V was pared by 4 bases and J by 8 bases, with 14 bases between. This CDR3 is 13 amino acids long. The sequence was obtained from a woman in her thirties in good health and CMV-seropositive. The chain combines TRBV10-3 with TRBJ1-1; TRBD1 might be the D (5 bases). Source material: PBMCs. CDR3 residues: CAISASRVEEAFF. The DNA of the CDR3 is TGTGCCATCAGTGCCTCCAGGGTCGAAGAAGCTTTCTTT.